The rows below give T cell receptor beta chains drawn from one sample of a study of blood T cell repertoires in COVID-19. Clones were sequenced by immunoSEQ multiplex PCR, and TCRdb holds only the in-frame ones, with some missing. This sample has some 59,000 clones, with roughly 76% found just once. Sequencing was performed on peripheral blood. The source is a woman in her fifties or sixties with acute or convalescent COVID-19. Both conserved end residues are part of each CDR3. Fields, in order: J gene, V gene, D gene, clone size, CDR3 protein, CDR3 DNA. A D gene is named only where the DNA matches it firmly. The size of a clone is reported for some rows only, either as once, few or many, or as a class for expanded clones.

j_gene: TRBJ1-3; v_gene: TRBV9; d_gene: -; abundance: -; CDR3aa: CASSVGSGPSGNTIYF; CDR3nt: TGTGCCAGCAGCGTAGGAAGCGGCCCCTCTGGAAACACCATATATTTT
j_gene: TRBJ1-1; v_gene: TRBV29-1; d_gene: -; abundance: -; CDR3aa: CSARMAARNTEAFF; CDR3nt: TGCAGCGCCCGAATGGCGGCTAGAAACACTGAAGCTTTCTTT
j_gene: TRBJ1-2; v_gene: TRBV30; d_gene: TRBD1; abundance: -; CDR3aa: CARHGVRGTGVDYGYTF; CDR3nt: TGTGCCCGCCACGGTGTGAGAGGGACAGGGGTTGACTATGGCTACACCTTC
j_gene: TRBJ2-5; v_gene: TRBV5-4; d_gene: TRBD2; abundance: -; CDR3aa: CASSPISGGGETQYF; CDR3nt: TGTGCCAGCAGCCCGATTAGCGGGGGGGGAGAGACCCAGTACTTC
j_gene: TRBJ2-3; v_gene: TRBV14; d_gene: -; abundance: -; CDR3aa: CASSPSLTSTDTQYF; CDR3nt: TGTGCCAGCAGCCCCTCCCTGACTAGCACAGATACGCAGTATTTT
j_gene: TRBJ2-2; v_gene: TRBV4-1; d_gene: -; abundance: once; CDR3aa: CASSPSNTGELFF; CDR3nt: TGCGCCAGCAGCCCTTCCAACACCGGGGAGCTGTTTTTT
j_gene: TRBJ1-6; v_gene: TRBV2; d_gene: TRBD1; abundance: -; CDR3aa: CASRSWDRANSPLHF; CDR3nt: TGTGCCAGCAGGAGCTGGGACAGGGCGAATTCACCCCTCCACTTT
j_gene: TRBJ2-5; v_gene: TRBV19; d_gene: -; abundance: -; CDR3aa: CASSRQDQETQYF; CDR3nt: TGTGCCAGTAGTCGACAAGATCAAGAGACCCAGTACTTC
j_gene: TRBJ2-2; v_gene: TRBV30; d_gene: -; abundance: -; CDR3aa: CAWSVGARTGELFF; CDR3nt: TGTGCCTGGAGTGTGGGGGCCCGAACCGGGGAGCTGTTTTTT
j_gene: TRBJ1-5; v_gene: TRBV7-9; d_gene: -; abundance: -; CDR3aa: CASSGGNSNQPQHF; CDR3nt: TGTGCCAGCAGTGGAGGGAATAGCAATCAGCCCCAGCATTTT
j_gene: TRBJ2-1; v_gene: TRBV5-1; d_gene: TRBD2; abundance: -; CDR3aa: CASSFSGRAGEQFF; CDR3nt: TGCGCCAGCAGCTTCAGCGGGAGGGCCGGTGAGCAGTTCTTC
j_gene: TRBJ1-5; v_gene: TRBV30; d_gene: TRBD1; abundance: few; CDR3aa: CAWSGGQSYSQPQHF; CDR3nt: TGTGCCTGGAGTGGGGGACAGTCTTATAGTCAGCCCCAGCATTTT
j_gene: TRBJ1-1; v_gene: TRBV9; d_gene: -; abundance: -; CDR3aa: CASSDRRGLPLNTEAFF; CDR3nt: TGTGCCAGCAGCGATCGACGGGGATTACCGTTGAACACTGAAGCTTTCTTT
j_gene: TRBJ2-2; v_gene: TRBV19; d_gene: -; abundance: -; CDR3aa: CASSKHKEVELFF; CDR3nt: TGTGCCAGTAGTAAGCACAAGGAGGTGGAGCTGTTTTTT
j_gene: TRBJ2-7; v_gene: TRBV14; d_gene: TRBD2; abundance: -; CDR3aa: CASSWGVLASGTSYEQYF; CDR3nt: TGTGCCAGCAGTTGGGGCGTATTGGCTAGCGGGACGTCCTACGAGCAGTACTTC
j_gene: TRBJ1-5; v_gene: TRBV18; d_gene: TRBD1; abundance: -; CDR3aa: CASSLTDRQSNQPQHF; CDR3nt: TGTGCCAGCTCACTCACGGACAGGCAGAGCAATCAGCCCCAGCATTTT
j_gene: TRBJ1-5; v_gene: TRBV7-2; d_gene: -; abundance: -; CDR3aa: CASSLRRAADQPQHF; CDR3nt: TGTGCCAGCAGCTTACGGAGGGCAGCTGATCAGCCCCAGCATTTT
j_gene: TRBJ2-1; v_gene: TRBV7-6; d_gene: TRBD2; abundance: -; CDR3aa: CASSSLTGTSGGALGQFF; CDR3nt: TGTGCCAGCAGCTCACTAACCGGGACTAGCGGGGGGGCTTTGGGGCAGTTCTTC
j_gene: TRBJ1-2; v_gene: TRBV6-5; d_gene: -; abundance: -; CDR3aa: CASRTAGFGYGYTF; CDR3nt: TGTGCCAGCAGGACGGCGGGGTTCGGGTATGGCTACACCTTC
j_gene: TRBJ2-1; v_gene: TRBV3-1/TRBV3-2; d_gene: -; abundance: -; CDR3aa: CASSAILLAGSSYNEQFF; CDR3nt: TGTGCCAGCAGCGCCATTCTACTAGCTGGTAGCTCCTACAATGAGCAGTTCTTC
j_gene: TRBJ1-5; v_gene: TRBV4-1; d_gene: -; abundance: -; CDR3aa: CASSQDLVRVSNQPQHF; CDR3nt: TGCGCCAGCAGCCAAGATCTGGTCAGGGTTAGCAATCAGCCCCAGCATTTT
j_gene: TRBJ2-7; v_gene: TRBV5-1; d_gene: TRBD1; abundance: once; CDR3aa: CASSLGTTGQYEQYF; CDR3nt: TGCGCCAGCAGCTTGGGTACGACAGGGCAATACGAGCAGTACTTC
j_gene: TRBJ1-2; v_gene: TRBV4-1; d_gene: TRBD1; abundance: -; CDR3aa: CASSPWDRENYGYTF; CDR3nt: TGCGCCAGCAGTCCTTGGGACAGGGAGAACTATGGCTACACCTTC
j_gene: TRBJ1-4; v_gene: TRBV18; d_gene: TRBD1; abundance: -; CDR3aa: CASSPDRDDEKLFF; CDR3nt: TGTGCCAGCTCACCAGACAGGGACGATGAAAAACTGTTTTTT
j_gene: TRBJ2-1; v_gene: TRBV2; d_gene: TRBD1; abundance: -; CDR3aa: CASRGTGPNEQFF; CDR3nt: TGTGCCAGCAGGGGGACAGGGCCGAATGAGCAGTTCTTC
j_gene: TRBJ2-3; v_gene: TRBV24-1; d_gene: -; abundance: -; CDR3aa: CATSDRAGPSTDTQYF; CDR3nt: TGTGCCACCAGTGATAGGGCGGGACCCAGCACAGATACGCAGTATTTT
j_gene: TRBJ1-1; v_gene: TRBV5-4; d_gene: -; abundance: -; CDR3aa: CASSLIGVGWPEAFF; CDR3nt: TGTGCCAGCAGCTTAATAGGGGTCGGGTGGCCTGAAGCTTTCTTT
j_gene: TRBJ1-4; v_gene: TRBV2; d_gene: -; abundance: -; CDR3aa: CASSDIRVNEKLFF; CDR3nt: TGTGCCAGCAGTGATATCCGCGTTAATGAAAAACTGTTTTTT
j_gene: TRBJ1-2; v_gene: TRBV5-4; d_gene: -; abundance: -; CDR3aa: CASSLSGNSRYGYTF; CDR3nt: TGTGCCAGCAGCTTATCAGGAAATAGTCGGTATGGCTACACCTTC
j_gene: TRBJ2-7; v_gene: TRBV7-2; d_gene: -; abundance: -; CDR3aa: CASSFLRDSSYEQYF; CDR3nt: TGTGCCAGCAGCTTTCTGCGGGATAGCTCCTACGAGCAGTACTTC
j_gene: TRBJ2-5; v_gene: TRBV4-1; d_gene: -; abundance: -; CDR3aa: CASSQVPTKRETQYF; CDR3nt: TGCGCCAGCAGCCAAGTACCGACTAAGAGGGAGACCCAGTACTTC
j_gene: TRBJ1-1; v_gene: TRBV10-3; d_gene: TRBD1; abundance: -; CDR3aa: CAISELDRGDTEAFF; CDR3nt: TGTGCCATCAGTGAGTTGGACAGGGGGGACACTGAAGCTTTCTTT
j_gene: TRBJ1-5; v_gene: TRBV2; d_gene: -; abundance: once; CDR3aa: CASSELGGASQPQHF; CDR3nt: TGTGCCAGCAGTGAGTTGGGGGGGGCGAGTCAGCCCCAGCATTTT
j_gene: TRBJ2-2; v_gene: TRBV7-6; d_gene: -; abundance: -; CDR3aa: CASSSQGNTGELFF; CDR3nt: TGTGCCAGCAGCTCACAGGGGAACACCGGGGAGCTGTTTTTT
j_gene: TRBJ1-1; v_gene: TRBV3-1/TRBV3-2; d_gene: TRBD1; abundance: -; CDR3aa: CASTDRGLNTEAFF; CDR3nt: TGTGCCAGCACCGACAGGGGGCTAAACACTGAAGCTTTCTTT
j_gene: TRBJ2-7; v_gene: TRBV3-1/TRBV3-2; d_gene: -; abundance: -; CDR3aa: CASSRQRYEQYF; CDR3nt: TGTGCCAGCAGTCGACAGAGGTACGAGCAGTACTTC
j_gene: TRBJ2-7; v_gene: TRBV6-5; d_gene: -; abundance: -; CDR3aa: CASGRTPNEQYF; CDR3nt: TGTGCCAGCGGGAGGACTCCTAACGAGCAGTACTTC
j_gene: TRBJ1-2; v_gene: TRBV6-4; d_gene: -; abundance: once; CDR3aa: CASSDGRAYGYTF; CDR3nt: TGTGCCAGCAGTGACGGCAGGGCCTATGGCTACACCTTC
j_gene: TRBJ1-3; v_gene: TRBV6-1; d_gene: -; abundance: once; CDR3aa: CASSELSPSSGNTIYF; CDR3nt: TGTGCCAGCAGTGAATTAAGCCCAAGCTCTGGAAACACCATATATTTT
j_gene: TRBJ1-1; v_gene: TRBV6-5; d_gene: -; abundance: -; CDR3aa: CASSLFRQTPEAFF; CDR3nt: TGTGCCAGCAGCCTCTTTCGACAGACCCCTGAAGCTTTCTTT